Listed below are T cell receptor beta chains from one sample, sequenced in a study of shared clonotypes between healthy human individuals. Clones were sequenced by immunoSEQ multiplex PCR, and TCRdb holds only the in-frame ones, with some missing. The sample gives some 1.4 million clones, roughly 97% of which show up once; over 1% is in the top ten. Specimen: naive CD4+ T cells sorted from blood. The source of these receptors is a man in his thirties or forties in good health. The CDR3 runs from the conserved cysteine through the conserved F or W. The D gene is left open where the match is weak. Some rows have no size entry. The others give once, few or many, or a class for an expanded clone.

d_gene,v_gene,abundance,j_gene,CDR3nt,CDR3aa
TRBD2,TRBV9,.,TRBJ2-2,TGTGCCAGCAGCGTCTCCTTAGCGGGAGAAAGGGGCGGGGAGCTGTTTTTT,CASSVSLAGERGGELFF
.,TRBV9,.,TRBJ2-7,TGTGCCAGCAGCGTAGAAATGGCCAGCTACGAGCAGTACTTC,CASSVEMASYEQYF
.,TRBV15,.,TRBJ2-7,TGTGCCACCTCGCATGTCTTAGATTGGCACTCCTACGAGCAGTACTTC,CATSHVLDWHSYEQYF
TRBD1,TRBV19,.,TRBJ2-7,TGTGCCAGTAGTAGATATTGGACAGGGAGCTCCTACGAGCAGTACTTC,CASSRYWTGSSYEQYF
.,TRBV2,.,TRBJ1-2,TGTGCCAGCCGACCGGACAGCTATGGCTACACCTTC,CASRPDSYGYTF
TRBD1,TRBV5-1,.,TRBJ2-7,TGCGCCAGCAGCTTACCGGGACAGGATTACGAGCAGTACTTC,CASSLPGQDYEQYF
.,TRBV28,once,TRBJ2-7,TGTGCCAGCAGCGAGACAGGGAGGGAGGACTACGAGCAGTACTTC,CASSETGREDYEQYF
.,TRBV27,once,TRBJ2-1,TGTGCCAGCAGCAAACAATCGTTGGGGGAGCAGTTCTTC,CASSKQSLGEQFF
.,TRBV2,.,TRBJ1-2,TGTGCCAGCAAAACTTGGTACTATGGCTACACCTTC,CASKTWYYGYTF
.,TRBV7-3,.,TRBJ2-7,TGTGCCAGCAAGAGGCTAGCTAATCCCGAGCAGTACTTC,CASKRLANPEQYF
TRBD1,TRBV29-1,.,TRBJ2-1,TGCAGCGTAGGCTCCGGGACAGGGGTTTGGGGTGAGCAGTTCTTC,CSVGSGTGVWGEQFF
TRBD1,TRBV2,.,TRBJ1-3,TGTGCCAGCAGTATAGGCCGGGACAGGATTGGAAACACCATATATTTT,CASSIGRDRIGNTIYF
TRBD2,TRBV19,.,TRBJ2-3,TGTGCCAGTAGTATTAGCCTAGCGGGAGGTACAGATACGCAGTATTTT,CASSISLAGGTDTQYF
TRBD2,TRBV6-5,.,TRBJ2-1,TGTGCCAGCAGTTACTGGGCGGGAGTGACAGACAATGAGCAGTTCTTC,CASSYWAGVTDNEQFF
.,TRBV27,.,TRBJ2-1,TGTGCCAGCAGTTTGGCGGGTGGTGAGCAGTTCTTC,CASSLAGGEQFF
.,TRBV9,.,TRBJ2-2,TGTGCCAGCAGCCCCACGACTATCGGGTGGTGGGTCGGGGAGCTGTTTTTT,CASSPTTIGWWVGELFF
.,TRBV9,.,TRBJ2-5,TGTGCCAGCAGCGTATTTACCACGGGTAGTTCCCAGTACTTC,CASSVFTTGSSQYF
.,TRBV28,.,TRBJ1-2,TGTGCCAGCAGTTTATTCGGCGCCCTTGGAGACGTTAGTGGCTACACCTTC,CASSLFGALGDVSGYTF
.,TRBV11-2,.,TRBJ2-1,TGTGCCAGCAGAAATATCGGACAGATTTACAATGAGCAGTTCTTC,CASRNIGQIYNEQFF
.,TRBV10-3,.,TRBJ2-7,TGTGCCATCACCCCGGGCGGTTCCTACGAGCAGTACTTC,CAITPGGSYEQYF
.,TRBV2,.,TRBJ1-1,TGTGCCAGCAGTGAAGGGGTCGTCACTGAAGCTTTCTTT,CASSEGVVTEAFF
.,TRBV5-1,.,TRBJ2-7,TGCGCCAGCAGCGACGGACGGGATTGGGGCTCCTACGAGCAGTACTTC,CASSDGRDWGSYEQYF
TRBD2,TRBV7-9,.,TRBJ2-5,TGTGCCAGCAGCCGAGGGACTAGCGGGATTGAGACCCAGTACTTC,CASSRGTSGIETQYF
.,TRBV29-1,.,TRBJ1-4,TGCAGCGTTTTAATCCCGACAGGAGTGGAAAAACTGTTTTTT,CSVLIPTGVEKLFF
TRBD1,TRBV6-6,.,TRBJ1-2,TGTGCCAGCAGTTACTCGGGGAGGGGGCTTTACTATGGCTACACCTTC,CASSYSGRGLYYGYTF
.,TRBV7-9,.,TRBJ2-3,TGTGCCAGCAGCCCCCGACAGGTTCAAGATACGCAGTATTTT,CASSPRQVQDTQYF
.,TRBV18,few,TRBJ2-7,TGTGCCAGCTCGCAACGGACCCTCGTCTACGAGCAGTACTTC,CASSQRTLVYEQYF
.,TRBV14,.,TRBJ1-1,TGTGCCAGCAGCAAAGGACACACCTTGGGAAACACTGAAGCTTTCTTT,CASSKGHTLGNTEAFF
.,TRBV10-3,.,TRBJ2-7,TGTGCCATCAGGCCAACCGTAAACGGAAGCTCCTACGAGCAGTACTTC,CAIRPTVNGSSYEQYF
.,TRBV29-1,.,TRBJ2-3,TGCAGCGTTGAAAACAGGGAAAGCACAGATACGCAGTATTTT,CSVENRESTDTQYF
.,TRBV7-9,.,TRBJ2-3,TGTGCCAGCAGCTTAACGGGGAACACAGATACGCAGTATTTT,CASSLTGNTDTQYF
.,TRBV18,.,TRBJ2-2,TGTGCCAGCTCACCCCTGGAGACCGGGGAGCTGTTTTTT,CASSPLETGELFF
.,TRBV9,.,TRBJ1-4,TGTGCCAGCAGCGTAGGAGGAGGGAATGAAAAACTGTTTTTT,CASSVGGGNEKLFF
.,TRBV4-1,.,TRBJ2-7,TGCGCCAGCAGCCGCGGACAGACCTACGAGCAGTACTTC,CASSRGQTYEQYF
.,TRBV5-5,.,TRBJ2-5,TGTGCCAGCAGCAACGATGGGCGGACCCAGTACTTC,CASSNDGRTQYF
TRBD2,TRBV5-6,once,TRBJ2-5,TGTGCCAGCAGCCCTGGACCGGGACTAGCGGGAAGAGAGACCCAGTACTTC,CASSPGPGLAGRETQYF
TRBD1,TRBV7-9,.,TRBJ1-1,TGTGCCAGCAGCTTAGTTCAGGGGGGGAACACTGAAGCTTTCTTT,CASSLVQGGNTEAFF
TRBD1,TRBV11-3,.,TRBJ2-2,TGTGCCAGCAGCTTAAGGACAGGGCGGACCGGGGAGCTGTTTTTT,CASSLRTGRTGELFF
.,TRBV5-1,.,TRBJ2-7,TGCGCCAGCAGCTTGGTTGCGGATTCCTACGAGCAGTACTTC,CASSLVADSYEQYF
TRBD2,TRBV18,.,TRBJ2-7,TGTGCCAGCTCACCAGAAAATGGGCTAGCGGGGAGTAACTACGAGCAGTACTTC,CASSPENGLAGSNYEQYF